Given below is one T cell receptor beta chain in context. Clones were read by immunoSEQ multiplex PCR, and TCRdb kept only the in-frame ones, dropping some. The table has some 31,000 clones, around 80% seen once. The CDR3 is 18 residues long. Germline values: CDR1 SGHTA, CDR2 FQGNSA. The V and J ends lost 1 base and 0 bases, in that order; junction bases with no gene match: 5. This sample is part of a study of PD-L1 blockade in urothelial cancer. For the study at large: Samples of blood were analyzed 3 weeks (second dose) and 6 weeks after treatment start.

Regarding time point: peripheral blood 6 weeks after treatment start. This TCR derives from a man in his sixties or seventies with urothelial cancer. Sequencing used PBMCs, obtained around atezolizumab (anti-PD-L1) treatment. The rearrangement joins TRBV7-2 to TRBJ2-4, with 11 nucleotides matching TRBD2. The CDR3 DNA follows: TGTGCCAGCAGCTTAGTCGGGACTAGCGGCTTAGCCAAAAACATTCAGTACTTC. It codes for CASSLVGTSGLAKNIQYF. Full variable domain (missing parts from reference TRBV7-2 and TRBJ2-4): GAGVSQSPSNKVTEKGKDVELRCDPISGHTALYWYRQSLGQGLEFLIYFQGNSAPDKSGLPSDRFSAERTGGSVSTLTIQRTQQEDSAVYLCASSLVGTSGLAKNIQYFGAGTRLSVL.